This is a list of T cell receptor beta chains from one sample in a study of T cells after yellow fever vaccination. A single record per CDR3 protein comes from TCRdb applying MiXCR to the 5' RACE reads. The table has about 370,000 distinct CDR3 sequences, around a tenth seen once. The sample was PBMCs, taken on the day of the first yellow fever vaccination. The receptors shown here come from a man aged 18 to 30 who received the YFV17D yellow fever vaccine. Both conserved end residues are part of each CDR3. A D gene is named only where the DNA matches it firmly. Clone size is not always given. Where it is, it says once, few, many or a class for expanded clones.

j_gene	d_gene	v_gene	abundance	CDR3aa	CDR3nt
TRBJ2-4	.	TRBV5-1	.	CASSLGPTIAKNIQYF	TGCGCCAGCAGCTTGGGACCGACTATAGCCAAAAACATTCAGTACTTC
TRBJ2-1	TRBD2	TRBV20-1	.	CSASLAGGYNEQFF	TGCAGTGCTTCCCTAGCGGGGGGCTACAATGAGCAGTTCTTC
TRBJ1-6	.	TRBV7-9	few	CASSSVYSSYNSPLHF	TGTGCCAGCAGCTCCGTCTACAGCTCCTATAATTCACCCCTCCACTTT
TRBJ2-2	TRBD2	TRBV6-2/TRBV6-3	few	CASTRERVRTGELFF	TGTGCCAGCACGCGGGAGCGGGTTCGGACCGGGGAGCTGTTTTTT
TRBJ2-5	TRBD2	TRBV12-3/TRBV12-4	.	CASTVGLAGVGETQYF	TGTGCCAGCACCGTCGGGCTAGCGGGGGTCGGAGAGACCCAGTACTTC
TRBJ2-7	.	TRBV6-2/TRBV6-3	.	CACARATDSYEQYF	TGTGCCTGCGCCCGGGCCACCGATTCCTACGAGCAGTACTTC
TRBJ2-5	.	TRBV7-2	few	CASSLEIQETQYF	TGTGCCAGCAGCTTAGAAATCCAAGAGACCCAGTACTTC
TRBJ2-5	.	TRBV2	few	CASSEWGVGETQYF	TGTGCCAGCAGTGAATGGGGGGTCGGAGAGACCCAGTACTTC
TRBJ1-2	TRBD1	TRBV12-3/TRBV12-4	.	CASRATGGPNYGYTF	TGTGCCAGCAGAGCAACAGGGGGACCTAACTATGGCTACACCTTC
TRBJ2-1	.	TRBV7-9	.	CASSSGRGLYNEQFF	TGTGCCAGCAGCTCCGGGCGGGGGCTATACAATGAGCAGTTCTTC
TRBJ1-2	TRBD1	TRBV5-1	.	CASRNLTGSQVGYTF	TGCGCCAGCAGAAACTTGACAGGGAGTCAAGTCGGCTACACCTTC
TRBJ2-1	.	TRBV7-9	few	CASSVSYYSYNEQFF	TGTGCCAGCAGCGTATCTTACTATAGCTACAATGAGCAGTTCTTC
TRBJ2-3	.	TRBV7-2	.	CASSLSQDGDTQYF	TGTGCCAGCAGCTTGTCACAGGATGGGGATACGCAGTATTTT
TRBJ1-5	.	TRBV2	few	CASSQQDLSNQPQHF	TGTGCCAGCAGTCAACAGGACCTTAGCAATCAGCCCCAGCATTTT
TRBJ2-2	TRBD2	TRBV7-2	few	CASSVSGGTYTGELFF	TGTGCCAGCAGCGTTAGCGGGGGGACCTACACCGGGGAGCTGTTTTTT
TRBJ2-7	.	TRBV18	few	CASSPVSGGGYEQYF	TGTGCCAGCTCACCGGTTTCAGGTGGTGGATACGAGCAGTACTTC
TRBJ2-3	TRBD2	TRBV20-1	many	CSASQGRGGRGDTQYF	TGCAGTGCCTCTCAGGGGCGGGGGGGCCGCGGAGATACGCAGTATTTT
TRBJ1-3	.	TRBV7-9	many	CASSSTRGNTIYF	TGTGCCAGCAGCTCGACCCGTGGAAACACCATATATTTT
TRBJ1-1	.	TRBV20-1	.	CSARPGTNTEAFF	TGCAGTGCGAGGCCCGGAACGAACACTGAAGCTTTCTTT
TRBJ2-5	.	TRBV5-1	.	CASSLDPVGALETQYF	TGCGCCAGCAGCTTGGACCCGGTGGGGGCCTTGGAGACCCAGTACTTC
TRBJ2-3	.	TRBV10-3	.	CAINAGTSTDTQYF	TGTGCCATCAATGCGGGAACTAGCACAGATACGCAGTATTTT
TRBJ2-7	.	TRBV20-1	few	CSARDPGALYEQYF	TGCAGTGCTAGAGATCCCGGGGCCCTCTACGAGCAGTACTTC
TRBJ1-1	.	TRBV10-3	many	CAISETVGILNTEAFF	TGTGCCATCAGTGAGACCGTCGGAATTTTGAACACTGAAGCTTTCTTT
TRBJ2-5	TRBD2	TRBV29-1	.	CSVQRTSGIQETQYF	TGCAGCGTCCAGAGGACTAGCGGTATACAAGAGACCCAGTACTTC
TRBJ1-2	.	TRBV6-5	few	CASSYSQADGYTF	TGTGCCAGCAGTTACTCGCAGGCGGATGGCTACACCTTC
TRBJ2-2	.	TRBV5-1	.	CASSLAWTAFTGELFF	TGCGCCAGCAGCTTGGCTTGGACAGCTTTCACCGGGGAGCTGTTTTTT
TRBJ2-3	.	TRBV19	.	CASSIHQLTDTQYF	TGTGCCAGTAGTATACACCAGCTCACAGATACGCAGTATTTT
TRBJ2-3	.	TRBV29-1	many	CSVADSTDTQYF	TGCAGCGTTGCTGACAGTACAGATACGCAGTATTTT
TRBJ1-4	.	TRBV20-1	.	CSASSEGGRQKKLFF	TGCAGTGCTAGTTCCGAAGGGGGAAGACAAAAAAAACTGTTTTTT
TRBJ1-6	TRBD1	TRBV7-2	few	CASSPRDSSPLHF	TGTGCCAGCAGTCCCCGGGACAGCTCACCCCTCCACTTT
TRBJ2-1	TRBD1	TRBV19	few	CASKQGGHAEQFF	TGTGCCAGTAAACAGGGGGGCCATGCTGAGCAGTTCTTC
TRBJ2-1	.	TRBV11-1	many	CASSLALYNEQFF	TGTGCCAGCAGCTTAGCCCTTTATAATGAGCAGTTCTTC
TRBJ2-1	.	TRBV7-9	.	CASSGPGGRHNEQFF	TGTGCCAGCAGCGGGCCCGGGGGCCGCCACAATGAGCAGTTCTTC
TRBJ2-2	.	TRBV20-1	.	CSARGWGQETGELFF	TGCAGTGCTAGGGGCTGGGGACAAGAAACCGGGGAGCTGTTTTTT
TRBJ2-1	TRBD2	TRBV20-1	few	CSASGGVGSFF	TGCAGTGCTAGCGGGGGGGTGGGTTCGTTCTTC
TRBJ1-3	.	TRBV7-3	.	CASSPSGSSGNTIYF	TGTGCCAGCAGTCCATCAGGGAGCTCTGGAAACACCATATATTTT
TRBJ2-7	TRBD2	TRBV9	.	CASSTQAGVIYEQYF	TGTGCCAGCAGCACCCAGGCGGGGGTTATCTACGAGCAGTACTTC
TRBJ2-1	TRBD2	TRBV5-4	few	CASSLAGVMVEQFF	TGTGCCAGCAGCTTAGCGGGGGTAATGGTTGAGCAGTTCTTC
TRBJ1-5	TRBD1	TRBV4-3	.	CASSQVGTGGQPQHF	TGCGCCAGCAGCCAAGTGGGGACAGGAGGGCAGCCCCAGCATTTT
TRBJ1-5	.	TRBV7-2	many	CASSTTGFNQPQHF	TGTGCCAGCAGTACCACAGGATTTAATCAGCCCCAGCATTTT
TRBJ2-3	.	TRBV7-2	.	CASSLSVADTQYF	TGTGCCAGCAGCTTATCAGTCGCAGATACGCAGTATTTT
TRBJ2-3	TRBD2	TRBV5-4	few	CASSFSSGGSRDTQYF	TGTGCCAGCAGCTTTAGTAGCGGGGGGTCGAGGGATACGCAGTATTTT
TRBJ2-7	.	TRBV3-1	few	CASSQDDEQYF	TGTGCCAGCAGCCAAGATGACGAGCAGTACTTC
TRBJ1-5	.	TRBV4-1	.	CASSQDRGEEPQHF	TGCGCCAGCAGCCAAGACAGGGGCGAGGAGCCCCAGCATTTT
TRBJ2-1	.	TRBV4-2	few	CASSRYTGNEQFF	TGTGCCAGCAGCCGGTATACAGGCAATGAGCAGTTCTTC
TRBJ2-1	.	TRBV6-5	.	CASSNNGQSSYNEQFF	TGTGCCAGCAGTAACAACGGCCAAAGCTCCTACAATGAGCAGTTCTTC
TRBJ2-7	.	TRBV6-5	few	CASSTAGGHDEQYF	TGTGCCAGCAGTACAGCCGGGGGGCACGACGAGCAGTACTTC
TRBJ1-3	.	TRBV20-1	.	CSARRADASGNTIYF	TGCAGTGCTAGGAGGGCTGACGCCTCTGGAAACACCATATATTTT
TRBJ2-5	.	TRBV5-1	.	CASSDQPGQQETQYF	TGCGCCAGCAGCGACCAGCCGGGACAACAAGAGACCCAGTACTTC
TRBJ1-1	.	TRBV7-2	.	CASSFGSMNTEAFF	TGTGCCAGCAGCTTCGGCAGCATGAACACTGAAGCTTTCTTT
TRBJ2-5	TRBD2	TRBV6-1	.	CASGIAGGETQYF	TGTGCCAGCGGGATAGCGGGTGGGGAGACCCAGTACTTC
TRBJ1-5	.	TRBV19	few	CASSIRGQPQHF	TGTGCCAGTAGTATTCGTGGGCAGCCCCAGCATTTT
TRBJ1-6	TRBD1	TRBV6-1	.	CASSRGGSYNSPLHF	TGTGCCAGCAGTCGAGGGGGCAGCTATAATTCACCCCTCCACTTT
TRBJ2-5	TRBD1	TRBV6-1	few	CASIRRHKTGAQETQYF	TGTGCCAGCATAAGGCGTCATAAGACAGGGGCCCAAGAGACCCAGTACTTC
TRBJ1-5	.	TRBV6-1	.	CASSEVAYSNQPQHF	TGTGCCAGCAGTGAAGTCGCTTATAGCAATCAGCCCCAGCATTTT